This T cell receptor beta chain was captured in a study of T cells in Graves' hyperthyroidism and ophthalmopathy. Per germline, CDR1 LGHNA and CDR2 YNFKEQ. The length of the CDR3 is 15 residues. Trimming removed 4 bases from V and 5 bases from J, with 17 bases in between. TCR beta CDR3 sequences were amplified from RNA transcripts. The primer set for the first-round RT-PCR of the TCR CDR3 was HTBI. TCRdb reprocessed the multiplex PCR reads with MiXCR, giving one entry per CDR3 protein. This sample carries a few hundred thousand distinct CDR3 sequences, around 21% of them seen once, and the ten largest clones take approximately 25%. This clonotype was recorded many times.

The chain couples TRBV4-2 to TRBJ2-5; the D gene is possibly TRBD2 (7 bases). What was sequenced was blood. This receptor was obtained from a man aged 18 to 29 with Graves' hyperthyroidism. The CDR3 sequence is CASSRGGGPGETQYF. In nucleotides, the CDR3 is TGTGCCAGCAGCCGAGGGGGGGGTCCGGGTGAGACCCAGTACTTC.